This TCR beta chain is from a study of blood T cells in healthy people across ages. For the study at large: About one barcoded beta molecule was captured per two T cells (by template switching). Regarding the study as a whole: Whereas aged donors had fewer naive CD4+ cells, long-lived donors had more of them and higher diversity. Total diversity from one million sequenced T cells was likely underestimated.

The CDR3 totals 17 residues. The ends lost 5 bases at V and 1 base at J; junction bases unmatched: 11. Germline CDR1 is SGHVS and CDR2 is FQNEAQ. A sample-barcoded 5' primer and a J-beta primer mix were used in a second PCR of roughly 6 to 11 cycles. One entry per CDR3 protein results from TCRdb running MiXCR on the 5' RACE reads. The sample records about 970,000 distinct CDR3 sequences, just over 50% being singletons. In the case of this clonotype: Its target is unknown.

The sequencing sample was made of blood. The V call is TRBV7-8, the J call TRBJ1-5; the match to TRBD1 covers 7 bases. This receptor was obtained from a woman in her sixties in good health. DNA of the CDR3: TGTGCCAGCAGCCCGCACCACTCGACAGGGAGCAATCAGCCCCAGCATTTT. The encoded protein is CASSPHHSTGSNQPQHF.